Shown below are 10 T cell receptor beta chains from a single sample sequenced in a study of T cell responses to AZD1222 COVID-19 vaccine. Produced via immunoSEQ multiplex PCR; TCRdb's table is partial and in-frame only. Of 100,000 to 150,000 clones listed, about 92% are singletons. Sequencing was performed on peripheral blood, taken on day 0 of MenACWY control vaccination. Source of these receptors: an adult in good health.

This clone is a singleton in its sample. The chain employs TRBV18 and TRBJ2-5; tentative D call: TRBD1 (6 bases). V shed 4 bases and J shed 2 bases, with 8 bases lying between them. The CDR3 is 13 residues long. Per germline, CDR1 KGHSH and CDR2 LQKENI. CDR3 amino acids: CASSLGQQETQYF. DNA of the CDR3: TGTGCCAGCTCACTAGGACAGCAAGAGACCCAGTACTTC. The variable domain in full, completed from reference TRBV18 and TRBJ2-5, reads NAGVMQNPRHLVRRRGQEARLRCSPMKGHSHVYWYRQLPEEGLKFMVYLQKENIIDESGMPKERFSAEFPKEGPSILRIQQVVRGDSAAYFCASSLGQQETQYFGPGTRLLVL.

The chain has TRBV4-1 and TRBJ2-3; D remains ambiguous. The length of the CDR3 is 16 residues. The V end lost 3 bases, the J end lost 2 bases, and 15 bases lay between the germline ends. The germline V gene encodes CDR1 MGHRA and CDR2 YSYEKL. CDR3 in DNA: TGCGCCAGCAGCCAGGTGCCACCGACTCTCACAGATACGCAGTATTTT. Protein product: CASSQVPPTLTDTQYF.

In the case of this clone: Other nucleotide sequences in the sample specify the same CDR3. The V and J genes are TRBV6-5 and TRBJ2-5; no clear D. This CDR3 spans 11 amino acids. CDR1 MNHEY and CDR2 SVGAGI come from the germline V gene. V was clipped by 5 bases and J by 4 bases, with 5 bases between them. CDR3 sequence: CASSTRETQYF. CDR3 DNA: TGTGCCAGCAGTACCCGAGAGACCCAGTACTTC.

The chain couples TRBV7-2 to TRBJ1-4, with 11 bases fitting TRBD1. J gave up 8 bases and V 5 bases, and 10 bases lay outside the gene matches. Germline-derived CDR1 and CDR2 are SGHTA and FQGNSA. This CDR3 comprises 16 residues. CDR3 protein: CASSPTYGTGGEKLFF. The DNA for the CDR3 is TGTGCCAGCAGCCCAACCTACGGGACAGGGGGAGAAAAACTGTTTTTT. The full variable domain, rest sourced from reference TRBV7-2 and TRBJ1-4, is GAGVSQSPSNKVTEKGKDVELRCDPISGHTALYWYRQSLGQGLEFLIYFQGNSAPDKSGLPSDRFSAERTGGSVSTLTIQRTQQEDSAVYLCASSPTYGTGGEKLFFGSGTQLSVL.

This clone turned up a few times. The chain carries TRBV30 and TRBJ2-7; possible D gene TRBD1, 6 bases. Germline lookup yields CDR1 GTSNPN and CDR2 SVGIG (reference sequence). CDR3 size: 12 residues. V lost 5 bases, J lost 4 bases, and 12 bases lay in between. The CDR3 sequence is CAWDHRGYEQYF. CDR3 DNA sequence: TGTGCCTGGGACCATAGGGGGTACGAGCAGTACTTC. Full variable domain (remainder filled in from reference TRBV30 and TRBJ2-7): SQTIHQWPATLVQPVGSPLSLECTVEGTSNPNLYWYRQAAGRGLQLLFYSVGIGQISSEVPQNLSASRPQDRQFILSSKKLLLSDSGFYLCAWDHRGYEQYFGPGTRLTVT.

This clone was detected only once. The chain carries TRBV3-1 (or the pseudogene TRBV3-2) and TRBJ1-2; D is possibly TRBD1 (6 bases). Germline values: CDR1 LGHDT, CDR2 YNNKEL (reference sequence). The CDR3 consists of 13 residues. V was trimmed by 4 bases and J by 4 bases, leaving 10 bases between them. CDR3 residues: CASSRGTPYGYTF. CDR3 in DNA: TGTGCCAGCAGCCGAGGGACACCCTATGGCTACACCTTC.

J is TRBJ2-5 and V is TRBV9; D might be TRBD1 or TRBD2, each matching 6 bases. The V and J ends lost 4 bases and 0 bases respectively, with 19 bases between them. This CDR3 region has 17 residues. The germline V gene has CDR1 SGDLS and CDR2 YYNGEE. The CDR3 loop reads CASSTERGVADQETQYF. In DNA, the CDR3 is TGTGCCAGCAGCACCGAGAGGGGGGTCGCGGACCAAGAGACCCAGTACTTC.

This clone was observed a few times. CDR3 coding DNA: TGTGCCAGCAGTTCAAGTTGGGGAGCCTACGAGCAGTACGTC. Protein sequence: CASSSSWGAYEQYV. V gene TRBV6-2 or TRBV6-3 combines with J gene TRBJ2-7; D may be TRBD2 (5 bases). V lost 4 bases and J lost 2, with 12 bases in between. In germline, CDR1 is MNHEY, CDR2 SVGEGT. The CDR3 covers 14 residues.

The CDR3 nucleotides read TGTGCCTGGAGTTACGGACAGCGCAATCAGCCCCAGCATTTT. Its protein product is CAWSYGQRNQPQHF. The rearrangement uses TRBV30 and TRBJ1-5, with TRBD1 as a possible D gene (6 bases). The germline V and J ends were trimmed by 2 bases and 2 bases, with 10 bases remaining between them. Germline V CDR1 and CDR2: GTSNPN, SVGIG (reference sequence). The CDR3 length is 14 residues.

CDR3 sequence (DNA): TGTGCCAGCAGCGTAGAGTCAGGGGGCTTCACCGGGGAGCTGTTTTTT. Translating gives CASSVESGGFTGELFF. The genes are TRBV9 and TRBJ2-2; TRBD1 aligns across 8 bases. Germline V CDR1 and CDR2: SGDLS, YYNGEE. V lost 0 bases and J lost 4; bases outside the gene matches: 5. The CDR3 loop spans 16 amino acids.